Given below is one T cell receptor beta chain in context. The data were taken from a study of OX40 agonist ivuxolimab in advanced cancers. With 2 bases removed from V and 2 bases from J, the gap between germline ends came to 22 bases. Germline V gene data show CDR1 as MGHDK and CDR2 as SYGVNS. The CDR3 spans 18 residues. Using immunoSEQ multiplex PCR, the repertoire was profiled, and TCRdb retains in-frame clones only, with some absent. The sample shows about 60,000 clones, about 85% of them seen only once. The specimen comprised CD4+ or CD8+ T cells sorted from blood, sampled in a trial of the OX40 agonist ivuxolimab. The chain couples TRBV25-1 to TRBJ2-7; D gene uncertain. The TCR was taken from an adult with an advanced solid tumor such as melanoma, head and neck, liver or kidney cancer. This CDR3 is CASSEPLGKASITYEQYF. In DNA form, the CDR3 reads TGTGCCAGCAGTGAACCCCTCGGTAAAGCGAGCATAACCTACGAGCAGTACTTC.